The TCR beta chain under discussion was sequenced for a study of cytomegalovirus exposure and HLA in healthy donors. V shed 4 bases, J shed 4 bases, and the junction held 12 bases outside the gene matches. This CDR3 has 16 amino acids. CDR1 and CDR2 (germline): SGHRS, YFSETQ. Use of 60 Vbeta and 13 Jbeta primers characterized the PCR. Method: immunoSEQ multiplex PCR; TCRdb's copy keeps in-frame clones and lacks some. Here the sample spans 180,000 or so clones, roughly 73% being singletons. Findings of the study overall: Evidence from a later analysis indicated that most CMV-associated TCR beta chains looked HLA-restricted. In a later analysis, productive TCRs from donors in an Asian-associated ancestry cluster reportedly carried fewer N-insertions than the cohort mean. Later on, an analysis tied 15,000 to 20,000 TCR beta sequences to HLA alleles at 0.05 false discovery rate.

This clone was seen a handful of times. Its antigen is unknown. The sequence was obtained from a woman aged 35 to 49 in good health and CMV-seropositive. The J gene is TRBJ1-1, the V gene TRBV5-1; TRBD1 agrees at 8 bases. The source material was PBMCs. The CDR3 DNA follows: TGCGCCAGCAGCCCGCTCGTGCGACAGGGGAGCACTGAAGCTTTCTTT. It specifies CASSPLVRQGSTEAFF. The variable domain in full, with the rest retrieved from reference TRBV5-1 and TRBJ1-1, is KAGVTQTPRYLIKTRGQQVTLSCSPISGHRSVSWYQQTPGQGLQFLFEYFSETQRNKGNFPGRFSGRQFSNSRSEMNVSTLELGDSALYLCASSPLVRQGSTEAFFGQGTRLTVV.